The entry below describes one TCR beta chain. Its antigen is still unknown. It has no much larger one-base neighbor in the sample; base qualities were not kept. Enrollment in ICON was initiated in April 2016, and the last patient was enrolled in 2018. From a subcohort of some 76 patients, fresh tumor and matched uninvolved tissue were collected for in-depth immune analyses, including TCR sequencing. DNA for TCR sequencing was isolated from bulk tissue, and no cell sorting was done. CDR1 and CDR2 are drawn from the germline V gene: SGHDT, YYEEEE. From the cysteine through the phenylalanine, the CDR3 covers 14 amino acids. Left in the record is the CDR3 DNA by itself, 42 bases read in frame from the first base. The germline V and J ends show losses of 0 bases and 11 bases respectively, and no gene match explains 8 bases of the junction. The immunoSEQ assay used for TCR sequencing gave the T-cell fraction in both tumor and uninvolved lung tissue. The authors processed their data as follows. For survival analysis, patients were divided into high (upper tertile) and low (lower two tertiles) T-cell fraction groups, which were compared by log-rank test. A signed-rank test was used to test paired tumor versus uninvolved lung differences in T-cell fraction. TCRdb mirrors the immuneACCESS table, restricted to in-frame sequences. Some clones are absent from its copies; in checked studies, under half trace to an unresolved V gene, and the reason for the others is unknown. V and J calls and clone size are copied from that table; D and trimming were computed from the DNA. For this sample there are 7,000 to 8,500 clones; 77% appear just once. The ten largest clones add up to approximately 4.8% of the sample.

The data derive from a study of tumor-infiltrating lymphocytes in localized non-small cell lung cancer (dated by TCRdb to about 2021). Regarding the study in general: Several histologies were represented in the cohort, which also included both smokers and never-smokers as well as patients whose samples were collected after neoadjuvant chemotherapy. In total, the ICON cohort consisted of over a hundred surgical patients with localized non-small cell lung cancer who had their tumors resected. Each patient provided resected tumor tissue plus uninvolved lung tissue from the same patient, with the uninvolved lung tissue described as non-adjacent to the tumor. Alongside flow cytometry, multiplex immunofluorescence, RNA-seq, exome sequencing and proteomics, TCR sequencing was applied to the same patients as one of several integrated assays. A total of more than 50 patients were part of the paired comparison of immunoSEQ T-cell fraction between tumor and uninvolved lung. Overall study outcomes, separate from this receptor: Recurrence-free survival showed no association with tumor T-cell fraction from TCR sequencing (p = 0.61). In line with immunofluorescence CD3 counts, TCRbeta sequencing supported higher T cell infiltration in tumors compared with uninvolved lung tissue. Different pieces of the same tissue were used for different assays, so technical variation could not be separated from intratumor heterogeneity. Because assay coverage varied across patients depending on available tissue quantity, TCR sequencing was performed for only a subset of the cohort. TCR-derived T-cell fraction did not differ between the flow cytometry-defined immunotypes IM1 (good prognosis) and IM2 (poor prognosis).

Sequencing was done on a sample of lung tumor tissue. The sequence came from a human donor with non-small cell lung cancer. Recombination linked TRBV5-6 to TRBJ1-1, and 9 junctional nucleotides match TRBD1. The nucleotides read TGTGCCAGCAGCTTGGGGGGGACAGGGATTGAGGCTTTCTTT. Its translation reads: CASSLGGTGIEAFF.